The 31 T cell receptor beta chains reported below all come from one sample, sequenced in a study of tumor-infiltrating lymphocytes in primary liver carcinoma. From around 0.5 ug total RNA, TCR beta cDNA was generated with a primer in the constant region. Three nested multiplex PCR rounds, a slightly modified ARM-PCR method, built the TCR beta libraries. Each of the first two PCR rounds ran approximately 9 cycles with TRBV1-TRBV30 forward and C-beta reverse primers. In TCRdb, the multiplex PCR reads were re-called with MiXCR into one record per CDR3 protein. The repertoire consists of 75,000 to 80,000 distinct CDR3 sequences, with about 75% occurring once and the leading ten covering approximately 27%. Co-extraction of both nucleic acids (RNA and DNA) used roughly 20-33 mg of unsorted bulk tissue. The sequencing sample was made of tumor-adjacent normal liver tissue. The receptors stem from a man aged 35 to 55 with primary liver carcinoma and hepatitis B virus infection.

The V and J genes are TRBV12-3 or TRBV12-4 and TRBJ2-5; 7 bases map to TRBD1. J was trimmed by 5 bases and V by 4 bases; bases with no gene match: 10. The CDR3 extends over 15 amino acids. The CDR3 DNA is TGTGCCAGCAGTTCAGTCGCAAGGGGGCGGGAGACCCAGTACTTC. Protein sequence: CASSSVARGRETQYF.

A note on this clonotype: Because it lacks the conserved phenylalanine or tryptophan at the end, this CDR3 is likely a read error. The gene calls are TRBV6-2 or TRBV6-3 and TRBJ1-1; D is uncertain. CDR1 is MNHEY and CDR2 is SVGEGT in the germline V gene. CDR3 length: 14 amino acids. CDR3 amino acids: CATSYPEMNTEAFL. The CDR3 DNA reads TGTGCCACCAGTTACCCAGAGATGAACACTGAAGCTTTCCTT.

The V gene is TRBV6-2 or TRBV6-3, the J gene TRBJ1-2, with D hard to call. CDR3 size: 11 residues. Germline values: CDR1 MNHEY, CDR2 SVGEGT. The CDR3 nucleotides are TGTGACACCGCCCTAGGCTATGGCTACACCTTC. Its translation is CDTALGYGYTF.

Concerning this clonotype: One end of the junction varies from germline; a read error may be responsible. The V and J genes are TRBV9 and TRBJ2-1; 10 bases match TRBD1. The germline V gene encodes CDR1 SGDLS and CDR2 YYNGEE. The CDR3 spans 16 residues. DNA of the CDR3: TGTGCCAGTAGCGAGGCACGGGACAGGGGTTCCAATGAGCACTTCTTC. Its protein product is CASSEARDRGSNEHFF.

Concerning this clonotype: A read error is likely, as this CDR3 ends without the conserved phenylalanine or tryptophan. Here the CDR3 reads CSVDRGFQETQYL. CDR3 DNA: TGCAGCGTTGACAGGGGTTTCCAAGAGACACAGTACTTA. The genes are TRBV29-1 and TRBJ2-5, with a possible D match to TRBD1 (6 bases). Germline CDR1 reads SQVTM; CDR2 reads ANQGSEA. CDR3 length equals 13 residues.

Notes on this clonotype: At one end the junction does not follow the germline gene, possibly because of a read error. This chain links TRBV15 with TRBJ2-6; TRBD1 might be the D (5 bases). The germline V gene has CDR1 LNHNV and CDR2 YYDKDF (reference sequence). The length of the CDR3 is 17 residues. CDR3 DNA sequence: TGTGCCACCAGCAGAGGTTCGCACTTCTCTGGGGCCAGCGTCCTGACTTTC. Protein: CATSRGSHFSGASVLTF.

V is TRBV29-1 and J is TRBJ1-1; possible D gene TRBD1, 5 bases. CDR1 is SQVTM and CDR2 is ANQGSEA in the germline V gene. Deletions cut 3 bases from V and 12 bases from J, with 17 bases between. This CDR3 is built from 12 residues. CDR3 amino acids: CSVDGGPREPFF. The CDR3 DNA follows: TGCAGCGTTGACGGGGGTCCCAGGGAGCCTTTCTTT.

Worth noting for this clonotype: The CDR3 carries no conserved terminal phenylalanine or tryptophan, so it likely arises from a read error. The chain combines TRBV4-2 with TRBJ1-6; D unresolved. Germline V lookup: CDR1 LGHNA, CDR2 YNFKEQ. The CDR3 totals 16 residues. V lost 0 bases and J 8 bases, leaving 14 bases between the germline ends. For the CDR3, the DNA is TGTGCCAGCAGCCAAGAGGGGTCAGGAGGAGATTCACCCCTCCACTCT. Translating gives CASSQEGSGGDSPLHS.

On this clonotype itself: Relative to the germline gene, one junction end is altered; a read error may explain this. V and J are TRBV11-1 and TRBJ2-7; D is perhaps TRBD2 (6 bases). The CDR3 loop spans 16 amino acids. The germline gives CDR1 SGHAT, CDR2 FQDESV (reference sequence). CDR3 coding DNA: TGTGCCAGCAGCTTAATAGCCGGGAGATCAACGGGCGAGGAGCACTTC. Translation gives CASSLIAGRSTGEEHF.

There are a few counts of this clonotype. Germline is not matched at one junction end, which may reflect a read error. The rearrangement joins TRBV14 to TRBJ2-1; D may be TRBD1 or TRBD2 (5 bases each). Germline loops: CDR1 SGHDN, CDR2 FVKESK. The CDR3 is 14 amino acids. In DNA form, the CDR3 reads TGTACCAGCAGCCAAGGAAGGGCGTCGAGGGGGCAGTTCTTC. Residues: CTSSQGRASRGQFF.

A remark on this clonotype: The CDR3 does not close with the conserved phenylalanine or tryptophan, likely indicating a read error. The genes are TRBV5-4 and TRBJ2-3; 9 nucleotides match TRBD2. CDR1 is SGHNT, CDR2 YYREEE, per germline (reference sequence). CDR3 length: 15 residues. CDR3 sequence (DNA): TGTGCCAGCAGCTTGGACGGGACTAGCAAAGATACGCAGTATTCT. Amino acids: CASSLDGTSKDTQYS.

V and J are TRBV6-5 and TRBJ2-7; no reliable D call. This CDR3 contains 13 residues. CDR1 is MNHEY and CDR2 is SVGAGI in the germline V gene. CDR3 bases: TGTGCAGGCAGTTACAGTCGTTCCCACGAGCAGTACTTC. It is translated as CAGSYSRSHEQYF.

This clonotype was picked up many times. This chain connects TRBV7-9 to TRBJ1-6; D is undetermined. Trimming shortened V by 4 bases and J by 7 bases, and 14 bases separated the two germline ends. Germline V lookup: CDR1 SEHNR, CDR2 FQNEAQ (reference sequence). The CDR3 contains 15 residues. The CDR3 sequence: CASSSDGRANSPLHF. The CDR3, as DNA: TGTGCCAGCAGCTCCGACGGAAGGGCGAATTCACCCCTCCACTTT.

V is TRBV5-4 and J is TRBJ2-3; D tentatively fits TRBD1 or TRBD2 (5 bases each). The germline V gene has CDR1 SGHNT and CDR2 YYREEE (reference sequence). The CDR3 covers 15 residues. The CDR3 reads CVSSIQGVRADTQYF. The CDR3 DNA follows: TGTGTAAGCAGCATTCAGGGAGTAAGGGCAGATACGCAGTATTTT.

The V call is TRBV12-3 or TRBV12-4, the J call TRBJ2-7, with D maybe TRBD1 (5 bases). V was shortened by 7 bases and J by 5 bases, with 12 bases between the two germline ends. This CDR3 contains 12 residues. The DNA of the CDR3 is TGTGCCAGCATTTCGGACATGGACGAGCAGTACTTC. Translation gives CASISDMDEQYF.

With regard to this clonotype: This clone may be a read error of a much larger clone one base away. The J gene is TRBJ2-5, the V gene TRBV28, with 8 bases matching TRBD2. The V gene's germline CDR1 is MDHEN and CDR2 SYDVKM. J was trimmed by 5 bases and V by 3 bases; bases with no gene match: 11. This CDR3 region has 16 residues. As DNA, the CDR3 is TGTGCCAGCAGTTTTATTGGTACCGGGAGGGCTGAGACCCAGTACTTC. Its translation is CASSFIGTGRAETQYF. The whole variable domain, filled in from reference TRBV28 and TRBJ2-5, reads DVKVTQSSRYLVKRTGEKVFLECVQDMDHENMFWYRQDPGLGLRLIYFSYDVKMKEKGDIPEGYSVSREKKERFSLILESASTNQTSMYLCASSFIGTGRAETQYFGPGTRLLVL.

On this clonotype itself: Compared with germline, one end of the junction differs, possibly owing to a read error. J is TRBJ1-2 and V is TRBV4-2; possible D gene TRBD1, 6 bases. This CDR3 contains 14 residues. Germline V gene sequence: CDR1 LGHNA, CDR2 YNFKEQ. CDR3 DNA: TGTGCCAGCAGCCAGCACAGGGAATGCTATGGCTACACTTTC. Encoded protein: CASSQHRECYGYTF.

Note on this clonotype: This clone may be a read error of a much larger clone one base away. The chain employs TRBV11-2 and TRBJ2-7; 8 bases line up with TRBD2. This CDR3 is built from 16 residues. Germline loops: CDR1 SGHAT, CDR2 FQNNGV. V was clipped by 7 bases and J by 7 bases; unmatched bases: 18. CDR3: CASTTPGREARVEQYF. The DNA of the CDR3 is TGTGCCAGCACGACTCCTGGGCGGGAGGCAAGGGTGGAGCAGTACTTC. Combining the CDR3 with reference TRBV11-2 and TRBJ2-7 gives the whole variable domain EAGVAQSPRYKIIEKRQSVAFWCNPISGHATLYWYQQILGQGPKLLIQFQNNGVVDDSQLPKDRFSAERLKGVDSTLKIQPAKLEDSAVYLCASTTPGREARVEQYFGPGTRLTVT.

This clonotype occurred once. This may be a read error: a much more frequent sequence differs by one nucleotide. CDR3 sequence: CASSLEPIGVSYEQYF. The CDR3 DNA reads TGCGCCAGCAGCTTGGAACCGATAGGGGTATCCTACGAGCAGTACTTC. The chain carries TRBV5-1 and TRBJ2-7, with TRBD1 as a possible D gene (5 bases). This CDR3 spans 16 amino acids. V lost 0 bases and J 1 base, leaving 14 bases between the germline ends. Per germline, CDR1 SGHRS and CDR2 YFSETQ.

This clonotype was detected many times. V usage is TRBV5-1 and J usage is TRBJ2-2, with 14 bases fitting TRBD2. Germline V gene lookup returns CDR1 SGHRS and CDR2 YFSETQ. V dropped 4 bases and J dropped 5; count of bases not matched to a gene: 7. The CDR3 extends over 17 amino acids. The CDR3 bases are TGCGCCAGCAGCGCCGGACTAGCGGGAGGAGGGACCGGGGAGCTGTTTTTT. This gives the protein CASSAGLAGGGTGELFF. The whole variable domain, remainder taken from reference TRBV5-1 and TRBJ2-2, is KAGVTQTPRYLIKTRGQQVTLSCSPISGHRSVSWYQQTPGQGLQFLFEYFSETQRNKGNFPGRFSGRQFSNSRSEMNVSTLELGDSALYLCASSAGLAGGGTGELFFGEGSRLTVL.

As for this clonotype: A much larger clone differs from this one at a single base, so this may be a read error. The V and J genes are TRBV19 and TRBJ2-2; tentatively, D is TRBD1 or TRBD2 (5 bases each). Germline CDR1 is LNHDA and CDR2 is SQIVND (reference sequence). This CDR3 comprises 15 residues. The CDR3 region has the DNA TGTGCCAGTAGTATGTACGGGACGGGCACCGTGGAGCTGTTTTTT. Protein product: CASSMYGTGTVELFF.

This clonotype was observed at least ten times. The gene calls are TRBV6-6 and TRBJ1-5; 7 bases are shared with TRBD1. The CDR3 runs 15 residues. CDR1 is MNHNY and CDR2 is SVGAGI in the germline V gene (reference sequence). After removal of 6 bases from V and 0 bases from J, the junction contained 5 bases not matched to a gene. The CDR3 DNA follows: TGTGCCAGCAGATCACAGGGGTTTAGCAATCAGCCCCAGCATTTT. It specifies CASRSQGFSNQPQHF.

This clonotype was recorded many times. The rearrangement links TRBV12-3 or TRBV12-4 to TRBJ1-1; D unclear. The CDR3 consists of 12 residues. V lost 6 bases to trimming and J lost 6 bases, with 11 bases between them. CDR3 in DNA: TGTGCCAGCAGACCTGGACCCGCTGAAGCTTTCTTT. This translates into CASRPGPAEAFF.

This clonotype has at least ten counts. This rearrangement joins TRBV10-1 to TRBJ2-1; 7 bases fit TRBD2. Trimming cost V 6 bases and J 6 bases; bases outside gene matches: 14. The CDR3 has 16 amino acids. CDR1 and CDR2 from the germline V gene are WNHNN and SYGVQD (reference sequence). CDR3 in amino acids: CASSRGRRETINEQFF. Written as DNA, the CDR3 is TGCGCCAGCAGCAGAGGGAGGCGGGAGACGATCAATGAGCAGTTCTTC.

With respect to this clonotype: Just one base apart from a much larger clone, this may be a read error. CDR3 in DNA: TGTGCCAGCGAGCATGGGGGATCCAATGAGCAGTTCTTC. Amino acids: CASEHGGSNEQFF. The chain has TRBV2 and TRBJ2-1; the D gene could be TRBD1 or TRBD2 (5 bases each). The CDR3 runs 13 residues. The V gene lost 8 bases and the J gene lost 6 bases, with 14 bases spanning the gap. Germline lookup yields CDR1 SNHLY and CDR2 FYNNEI.

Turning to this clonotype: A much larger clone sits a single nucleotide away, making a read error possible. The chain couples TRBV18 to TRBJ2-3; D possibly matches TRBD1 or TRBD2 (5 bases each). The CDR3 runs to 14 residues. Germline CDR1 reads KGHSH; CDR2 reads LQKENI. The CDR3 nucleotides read TGTGCCAGCTCACTAAATCGGGGCGCAGATACGCGGTATTTT. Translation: CASSLNRGADTRYF.

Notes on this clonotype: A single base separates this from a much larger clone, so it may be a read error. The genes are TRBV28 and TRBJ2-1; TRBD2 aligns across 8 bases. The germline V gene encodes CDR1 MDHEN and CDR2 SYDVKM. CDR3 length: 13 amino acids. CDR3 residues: CASSWGTSGELFF. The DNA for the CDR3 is TGTGCCAGCAGTTGGGGCACTAGCGGTGAGCTGTTCTTC.

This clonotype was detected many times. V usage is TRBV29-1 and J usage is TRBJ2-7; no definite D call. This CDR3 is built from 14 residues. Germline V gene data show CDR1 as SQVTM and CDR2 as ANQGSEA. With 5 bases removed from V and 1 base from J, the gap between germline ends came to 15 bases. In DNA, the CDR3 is TGCAGCGTTCGGGCCTCATTGGAGTCCTACGAGCAGTACTTC. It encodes CSVRASLESYEQYF.

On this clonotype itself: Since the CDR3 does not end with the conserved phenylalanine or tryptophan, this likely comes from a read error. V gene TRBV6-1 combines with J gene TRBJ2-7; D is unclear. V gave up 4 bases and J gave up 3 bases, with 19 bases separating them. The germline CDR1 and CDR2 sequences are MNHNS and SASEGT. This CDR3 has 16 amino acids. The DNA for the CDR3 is TGTGCCAGCAGTGTGCGTCTAGGAGACTGGTACTACGAGCAGTACTCC. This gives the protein CASSVRLGDWYYEQYS.

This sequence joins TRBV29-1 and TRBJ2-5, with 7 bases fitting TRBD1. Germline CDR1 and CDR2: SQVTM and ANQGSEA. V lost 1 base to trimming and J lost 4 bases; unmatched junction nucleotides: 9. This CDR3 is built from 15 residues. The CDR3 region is CSVEADRRQAETQYF. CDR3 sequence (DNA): TGCAGCGTTGAAGCGGACAGGAGGCAAGCAGAGACCCAGTACTTC.

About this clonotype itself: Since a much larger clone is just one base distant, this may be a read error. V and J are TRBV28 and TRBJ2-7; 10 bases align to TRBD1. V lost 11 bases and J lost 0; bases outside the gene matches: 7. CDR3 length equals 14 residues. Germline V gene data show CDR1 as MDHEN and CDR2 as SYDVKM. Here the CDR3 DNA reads TGTGCCGGCATCCGGACAGGGGGCTCCTACGAGCAGTACTTC. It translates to CAGIRTGGSYEQYF.